A selection of T cell receptor beta chains follows, all from one sample in a study of CD8 T cells in Susac syndrome. TCRdb re-derived calls from the immunoSEQ multiplex PCR reads in MiXCR, one entry per CDR3 protein. The data contain 150,000 to 200,000 distinct CDR3 sequences, roughly 92% of them seen just once; the ten biggest clones take up more than 0.08%. The sequenced sample was CD4+ T cells from PBMCs. The receptors here all came from a human donor with multiple sclerosis. Each CDR3 is given with its conserved first and last residue. The D gene is left open where the match is weak. Some rows mark clone size as missing; the rest say once, few, many or name a class of expanded clone.

TRBD2 TRBJ2-6 TRBV11-2 - TGTGCCAGCAGGGGACTAGCGGGAGGGTCTGGGGCCAACGTCCTGACTTTC CASRGLAGGSGANVLTF
- TRBJ2-5 TRBV5-1 - TGCGCCAGCAGCTTGGTGTCCGGGGAGTCGGAGACCCAGTACTTC CASSLVSGESETQYF
- TRBJ1-1 TRBV15 - TGTGCCACCAGCAGAGTTGTGGGCGGCGGCACTGAAGCTTTCTTT CATSRVVGGGTEAFF
TRBD1 TRBJ2-5 TRBV3-1 - TGTGCCAGCAGCCAAGATACAGGGGAGGAGACCCAGTACTTC CASSQDTGEETQYF
TRBD1 TRBJ2-5 TRBV11-2 - TGTGCCAGCAGCTTAGGGACAGGGGTCGAGACCCAGTACTTC CASSLGTGVETQYF
- TRBJ2-7 TRBV20-1 - TGCAGTGCTAGGTTAGGTTACGAGCAGTACTTC CSARLGYEQYF
- TRBJ2-7 TRBV27 - TGTGCCAGCAGTTTATCACGGGGTAGGAAGTCCTACGAGCAGTACTTC CASSLSRGRKSYEQYF
- TRBJ2-5 TRBV6-5 few TGTGCCAGCAGTTACTGTAGTGGGTGGATTGAAGAGACCCAGTACTTC CASSYCSGWIEETQYF
TRBD1 TRBJ1-2 TRBV5-6 - TGTGCCAGCGCGATAGGACAGGGGACGAGATCGTATGGCTACACCTTC CASAIGQGTRSYGYTF
TRBD2 TRBJ2-3 TRBV20-1 once TGCAGTGCCCTACTGGGACTAGCGGGAGGCGATACGCAGTATTTT CSALLGLAGGDTQYF
TRBD1 TRBJ1-4 TRBV11-2 - TGTGCCAGCAGCTTAGATGGTACAGGGGCTAATGAAAAACTGTTTTTT CASSLDGTGANEKLFF
TRBD1 TRBJ1-1 TRBV18 - TGTGCCAGCTCACCACCGAGGACAGGGGTGAACACTGAAGCTTTCTTT CASSPPRTGVNTEAFF
- TRBJ2-5 TRBV5-1 - TGCGCCAGCAGCGGCGGGACTCCCGGTGAGACCCAGTACTTC CASSGGTPGETQYF
TRBD2 TRBJ2-1 TRBV5-1 - TGCGCCAGCAGCAGGACTAGCCCACTCCGTTCCTACAATGAGCAGTTCTTC CASSRTSPLRSYNEQFF
- TRBJ2-1 TRBV19 - TGTGCCAGTAGGCGGGGTAATGAGCAGTTCTTC CASRRGNEQFF
- TRBJ2-5 TRBV6-5 - TGTGCCAGCAGTTACGGTACAGAGTCGGGGGCCCAGTACTTC CASSYGTESGAQYF
- TRBJ1-5 TRBV2 - TGTGCCAGCCAGGCTAGTATTAGCAATCAGCCCCAGCATTTT CASQASISNQPQHF
TRBD2 TRBJ2-5 TRBV2 - TGTGCCAGCAAGGGAGGGAGAGAGACCCAGTACTTC CASKGGRETQYF
- TRBJ2-7 TRBV3-1 - TGTGCCAGCAGCAATACAGGGATCTACGAGCAGTACTTC CASSNTGIYEQYF
- TRBJ2-5 TRBV5-4 - TGTGCCAGCAGCTTTTTTTCCCCAGGTGGGACCCAGTACTTC CASSFFSPGGTQYF
- TRBJ1-5 TRBV12-3/TRBV12-4 few TGTGCCAGTTCCCTTAGGAGCAATCAGCCCCAGCATTTT CASSLRSNQPQHF
TRBD1 TRBJ1-5 TRBV20-1 - TGCAGTGCTCAGAGGACAGGCGGGAATCAGCCCCAGCATTTT CSAQRTGGNQPQHF
- TRBJ2-1 TRBV18 - TGTGCCAGCTCACCGCAGGGTGGGGGTCTAAATGAGCAGTTCTTC CASSPQGGGLNEQFF
- TRBJ2-1 TRBV20-1 once TGCAGTGCTAGAAAAGGGCCCTTTAATGAGCAGTTCTTC CSARKGPFNEQFF
TRBD1 TRBJ1-2 TRBV18 - TGTGCCAGCTCAGAAAACGCACCAGGGGGGAACTATGGCTACACCTTC CASSENAPGGNYGYTF
- TRBJ1-6 TRBV2 - TGTGCCAGCAGCCCAACCGGGGAACCCAATTCACCCCTCCACTTT CASSPTGEPNSPLHF
- TRBJ1-3 TRBV30 - TGTGCCATCGCGACGGGGAAAACTGGAAACACCATATATTTT CAIATGKTGNTIYF
- TRBJ2-7 TRBV6-5 - TGTGCCAGCAGTTACGAGGTGAGGGGGTACGAGCAGTACTTC CASSYEVRGYEQYF
- TRBJ2-3 TRBV29-1 - TGCAGCGTTAGTCGAGGGGAGGTAACAGATACGCAGTATTTT CSVSRGEVTDTQYF
TRBD2 TRBJ2-1 TRBV6-5 - TGTGCCAGCAGTCACGGGACTAGCGGGAACGTTGAGCAGTTCTTC CASSHGTSGNVEQFF
- TRBJ2-7 TRBV5-6 - TGTGCCAGCAGCTTCGCCAACTACGAGCAGTACTTC CASSFANYEQYF
- TRBJ1-2 TRBV28 - TGTGCCAGCAGCTCGGACCGCTATGGCTACACCTTC CASSSDRYGYTF
TRBD1 TRBJ1-3 TRBV13 - TGTGCCAGCAGTCTAAGACAGGGATGGAACACCATATATTTT CASSLRQGWNTIYF
- TRBJ1-1 TRBV3-1 - TGTGCCAGCAGCCCCAATTGGGAAAATCTAGCTGAAGCTTTCTTT CASSPNWENLAEAFF
TRBD1 TRBJ1-4 TRBV4-3 - TGCGCCAGCAGCCCCGTCGGGACAGGGGCTGAAAAACTGTTTTTT CASSPVGTGAEKLFF
- TRBJ2-1 TRBV21-1 - TGTGCCAGCAGCATCTCGACTAGCGGGGGGACGGGTGAGCAGTTCTTC CASSISTSGGTGEQFF
- TRBJ1-3 TRBV9 - TGTGCCAGCAGCGCCGAGACAGGAAACACCATATATTTT CASSAETGNTIYF
- TRBJ2-7 TRBV7-8 few TGTGCCAGCAGCCCTAACGGGCCTTACGAGCAGTACTTC CASSPNGPYEQYF
- TRBJ1-1 TRBV9 once TGTGCCAGCAGCGACTTGACGGCCAACACTGAAGCTTTCTTT CASSDLTANTEAFF
- TRBJ1-1 TRBV2 - TGTGCCAGCAGTCTGGACGCCTTGAGCACTGAAGCTTTCTTT CASSLDALSTEAFF
- TRBJ2-7 TRBV20-1 - TGCAGTGCTAGACTTCCGGGACTCTACGAGCAGTACTTC CSARLPGLYEQYF
- TRBJ2-1 TRBV7-7 - TGTGCCAGCAGCTTAGCTCCGGGAAACTCCTACAATGAGCAGTTCTTC CASSLAPGNSYNEQFF
- TRBJ1-1 TRBV10-3 - TGTGCCATCAGTGCACAGGGTAGGCTCGCTGAAGCTTTCTTT CAISAQGRLAEAFF
- TRBJ1-3 TRBV7-2 - TGTGCCAGCAGTCTAAACCGAAACACCATATATTTT CASSLNRNTIYF
- TRBJ2-2 TRBV7-3 - TGTGCCAGCAGCTTAGGAGGTCAGGGGAACACCGGGGAGCTGTTTTTT CASSLGGQGNTGELFF
- TRBJ2-1 TRBV3-1 - TGTGCCAGCAGCCAAGATCTAGGAGACAGGGAGGCCGCTGAGCAGTTCTTC CASSQDLGDREAAEQFF
TRBD1 TRBJ2-5 TRBV4-1 few TGCGCCAGCAGCCATGGGACAGGGGTTAGGGAGACCCAGTACTTC CASSHGTGVRETQYF
TRBD2 TRBJ2-1 TRBV28 - TGTGCCAGCAGTCTCACGACTAGCGGGAGCTCCAATGAGCAGTTCTTC CASSLTTSGSSNEQFF
- TRBJ2-7 TRBV20-1 - TGCAGTGTTCCCGGAGTTCAGGGGAGCGAGCAGTACTTC CSVPGVQGSEQYF
TRBD2 TRBJ2-1 TRBV18 - TGTGCCAGCTCACCACCGGGCGGGGGGGGCTCCTACAATGAGCAGTTCTTC CASSPPGGGGSYNEQFF
TRBD1 TRBJ2-7 TRBV4-3 - TGCGCCAGCAGCCAGATTTCCGGGACAGGATCCTACGAGCAGTACTTC CASSQISGTGSYEQYF
TRBD2 TRBJ2-3 TRBV5-4 - TGTGCCAGCACCCAGGGAGGGGACACAGATACGCAGTATTTT CASTQGGDTDTQYF
- TRBJ2-7 TRBV20-1 - TGCAGTGCTAGGGCTAGTGGGGTTCCCTACGAGCAGTACTTC CSARASGVPYEQYF
TRBD2 TRBJ2-1 TRBV19 - TGTGCCAGTAGTATGAGCTCGCAGGGGACTAGTGGTAATGAGCAGTTCTTC CASSMSSQGTSGNEQFF